This T cell receptor (beta chain) was found in a study of OX40 agonist ivuxolimab in advanced cancers. Looking at the study overall: Ivuxolimab, which targeted the costimulatory receptor OX40 (CD134), was an agonistic, fully human IgG2 monoclonal antibody. Intravenous ivuxolimab was administered to patients every 2 weeks at six dose levels: 0.01, 0.1, 0.3, 1.5, 3 and 10 mg/kg. Among the roughly 52 dose-escalation patients, about 20 had hepatocellular carcinoma, around 15 melanoma, 9 renal cell carcinoma and 9 head and neck cancer. The dose-escalation cohort was around 83% male with a mean age of about 60 years, ranging from roughly 23 to 90. Patients were allowed to have had prior anti-PD-1, anti-PD-L1 or anti-CTLA-4 therapy, and approximately 40% of the dose-escalation patients had previously received checkpoint inhibitors. Partial responses occurred in three dose-escalation patients: two with cutaneous melanoma and one with hepatocellular carcinoma. The purpose of peripheral TCRbeta sequencing was to test whether ivuxolimab changed TCR sequence diversity and led to clonal T-cell expansion. The monotherapy dose-escalation portion (N = 52 patients) of the phase I ivuxolimab trial is reported in the paper.

About this clone: It has no known antigen specificity. The input lacks base qualities; no much larger clone sits a single base away.

Genomic DNA was isolated from the sorted cells so that the TCRbeta CDR3 region could be sequenced. The immunoSEQ Assay was used for sequencing of TCRbeta CDR3 regions. Here the immuneACCESS table is served through TCRdb, limited to in-frame sequences with V and J called. Missing clones are a known gap in these copies; in checked studies unresolved V genes cover under half, and the rest lacks a known reason. The sample data list about 90,000 clones, and under 95% of these were observed just once. Approximately 0.3% of the sample belongs to the ten largest clones. The germline V gene provides CDR1 SQVTM and CDR2 ANQGSEA. Counted from cysteine to phenylalanine, this CDR3 has 14 amino acids. Only the CDR3 portion is preserved as DNA: 42 bases, with reading frame beginning at the first base. V is shortened by 4 bases, J by 7 bases, and the region joining them spans 14 bases. The trial excluded patients who had a history of autoimmune disease or who were on systemic immunosuppression. Peripheral blood for TCR sequencing was drawn from every dose cohort at baseline, at cycle 4 day 1 and at cycle 7 day 1. Samples were obtained from an open-label, multicenter, first-in-human phase I dose-escalation trial of ivuxolimab. The trial enrolled adults with locally advanced or metastatic head and neck squamous cell, hepatocellular, melanoma or renal cell carcinoma. CD4+ and CD8+ T cells were sorted separately from peripheral blood before TCR sequencing.

Broad study findings and their caveats: Clonal expansion of both CD4+ and CD8+ blood T cells was observed from baseline to week 6 at doses 0.1 to 3.0 mg/kg. The antigen specificity of the clonally expanded peripheral T cells was not determined. On average, CD8+ T cells showed more expanded clones than CD4+ T cells after ivuxolimab. In partial responders in the 0.1-3.0 mg/kg groups, normalized peripheral clonal expansion was found to be among the lowest, especially among CD8+ T cells. Low levels of normalized T-cell clonal expansion were also seen in some nonresponding patients.

The sample here was CD4+ or CD8+ T cells sorted from blood, taken in a trial of the OX40 agonist ivuxolimab. The chain is encoded by TRBV29-1 joined to TRBJ1-6; no confident D gene assignment can be made. This sequence originates from an adult with an advanced solid tumor such as melanoma, head and neck, liver or kidney cancer. The CDR3 has the sequence CSVAFGTTNSPLHF. The bases read TGCAGCGTTGCTTTCGGAACGACCAATTCACCCCTCCACTTT.